This TCR beta chain was recorded in a study of human T cells and chemical hapten exposure. About the study: Variability of per-sample TCR yields stemmed mainly from small differences in pooled library volume.

V lost 7 bases and J lost 2, with 18 bases in between. Germline values: CDR1 SQVTM, CDR2 ANQGSEA. The CDR3 runs to 14 residues. As to time point: patch test 2, 6 weeks after DPC sensitization. Treatment described: therapeutic diphenylcyclopropenone sensitization with weekly scalp DPC. One entry per CDR3 protein results from TCRdb running MiXCR on the RACE reads. The profile shows roughly 150,000 distinct CDR3 sequences, roughly 12% of them singletons. The chain carries TRBV29-1 and TRBJ2-7, with D hard to call. Sequencing used whole blood, obtained in connection with sensitization to the hapten diphenylcyclopropenone (DPC). This TCR came from a woman between 50 and 59 years old with alopecia areata. Some clones in this sample may be carry-over from other donors' samples. In DNA form, the CDR3 reads TGCAGCGCCCGGACCCCCTCCCGAACCTACGAGCAGTACTTC. This translates into CSARTPSRTYEQYF.